A selection of T cell receptor beta chains follows, all from one sample in a study of cytomegalovirus exposure and HLA in healthy donors. The protocol was immunoSEQ multiplex PCR, while the TCRdb copy is restricted to in-frame clones and leaves out a portion. The sample has fewer than 130,000 clones, approximately 83% seen once. The sample consisted of PBMCs. The receptors come from a man in his forties in good health and CMV-seronegative. The CDR3 runs from the conserved cysteine through the conserved F or W. The D gene is left open where the match is weak. Where a row states a size, it is once, few, many or the class of an expanded clone; other rows omit it.

j_gene	d_gene	v_gene	abundance	CDR3aa
TRBJ2-7	.	TRBV6-5	once	CASSYSVGTTYEQYF
TRBJ1-1	.	TRBV6-5	few	CASTRGGTEAFF
TRBJ2-3	.	TRBV25-1	.	CASSPLLGQATDTQYF
TRBJ1-6	TRBD1	TRBV5-4	.	CASSSQGANSPLHF
TRBJ2-3	TRBD1	TRBV30	.	CAWSVTFRGLADTQYF
TRBJ1-2	TRBD1	TRBV18	.	CASSPPGQPQINYGYTF
TRBJ2-1	.	TRBV30	few	CAWARVGGRIEQFF
TRBJ2-5	.	TRBV2	.	CASSVEETQYF
TRBJ2-3	TRBD1	TRBV29-1	.	CSTRQGTSLIADTQYF
TRBJ1-1	TRBD1	TRBV10-3	few	CAISKTSLTTGDTEAFF
TRBJ2-7	TRBD2	TRBV29-1	once	CSTMVGVLAGSYEQYF
TRBJ2-7	.	TRBV2	.	CASSAPGLEYF
TRBJ2-3	TRBD1	TRBV6-5	.	CASSPGQGAGNTQYF
TRBJ1-4	TRBD1	TRBV28	.	CASSSRQGTNEKLFF
TRBJ2-1	.	TRBV13	.	CASSLTGTEQFF
TRBJ1-1	TRBD1	TRBV19	.	CASSMPLGTGKKVNTEAFF
TRBJ1-2	.	TRBV4-2	once	CASSQVQAYYGYTF
TRBJ2-7	.	TRBV6-5	.	CASRNRVHEQYF
TRBJ1-1	.	TRBV7-3	few	CASSGTRNTEAFF
TRBJ1-5	.	TRBV7-9	.	CASSSGDFSNQPQHF
TRBJ2-7	.	TRBV4-2	.	CASSQDEGKSYEQYF
TRBJ1-2	.	TRBV27	.	CASSLSGGYGYTF
TRBJ2-4	.	TRBV5-1	.	CASSFSGENIQYF
TRBJ2-7	.	TRBV5-6	.	CASSFTGSGEQYF
TRBJ1-6	.	TRBV6-5	.	CASSYSQAGSPLHF
TRBJ1-1	.	TRBV19	.	CASSIEFRTEAFF
TRBJ2-5	.	TRBV7-2	.	CASSFGTNQETQYF
TRBJ1-5	.	TRBV7-2	few	CASSIREVNQPQHF
TRBJ2-7	.	TRBV27	.	CASSHFHTGNEQYF
TRBJ1-2	.	TRBV6-5	.	CASRRTASNYGYTF
TRBJ2-7	.	TRBV5-1	.	CASSLEAVSYEQYF
TRBJ1-6	TRBD1	TRBV5-1	.	CASSLADRGGTSPLHF
TRBJ1-6	.	TRBV2	.	CASRPEEGPLHF
TRBJ1-3	.	TRBV2	.	CASSESISGNTIYF
TRBJ2-5	TRBD2	TRBV15	.	CATSRDPGGGETQYF
TRBJ2-3	TRBD1	TRBV6-5	.	CASSADRATDTQYF
TRBJ2-7	.	TRBV14	.	CASSPEPGSYEQYF
TRBJ2-3	TRBD1	TRBV5-1	.	CASSPGGVGDTQYF
TRBJ2-3	TRBD1	TRBV27	.	CASSFRDRSSDTQYF
TRBJ1-5	.	TRBV6-1	.	CASKEGEIVLQPQHF
TRBJ1-1	.	TRBV7-3	.	CASSLMPGTEAFF
TRBJ1-5	TRBD1	TRBV5-4	.	CASSLTPGQGTPNQPQHF
TRBJ1-3	.	TRBV28	once	CASSLLADRRTGNTIYF
TRBJ1-4	.	TRBV7-9	.	CASSLGATNEKLFF
TRBJ2-3	.	TRBV6-1	.	CASRGTSTDTQYF
TRBJ2-7	.	TRBV21-1	.	CASSKDRAPHYEQYF
TRBJ2-5	.	TRBV19	.	CASSIARSRGATETQYF
TRBJ2-3	.	TRBV27	.	CASSPLPSTDTQYF
TRBJ1-1	.	TRBV28	.	CASSLGLMNTEAFF
TRBJ2-2	TRBD1	TRBV4-1	.	CASSQTGVGELFF
TRBJ1-2	TRBD1	TRBV29-1	.	CSVGRDSGYTF
TRBJ1-1	TRBD1	TRBV6-6	.	CASSWAGQGAPEAFF
TRBJ1-2	.	TRBV2	.	CASRGTPDRIHYGYTF